The present entry profiles one T cell receptor beta chain with its context. Its antigen is undetermined. The CDR3 runs 18 residues. Germline V gene sequence: CDR1 SGDLS, CDR2 YYNGEE. This sample stems from a study of monozygotic twins with inflammatory bowel disease. Blood (approximately 2.3 ml) was collected from every donor individually. Template switching appended UMIs that held a 6-nucleotide sample barcode. After re-calling the 5' RACE reads, TCRdb lists one entry per CDR3 protein, DNA absent. The repertoire table contains 200,000 to 250,000 distinct CDR3 sequences. Study-wide results and caveats: There was no support for any single strong signal or clonotype associated with IBD. Discrimination among different T cell subtypes was not achievable.

V gene TRBV9 combines with J gene TRBJ2-3; the D gene TCRdb calls, TRBD2, cannot be checked with no DNA. The TCR comes from a human donor with ulcerative colitis or Crohn's disease, or a healthy co-twin of an affected twin (not recorded which). The sample was blood. CDR3 region: CASSGGRSRAGLTDTQYF.